Below, one TCR beta chain is given with its context. Its antigen is as yet unknown. This sample stems from a study of cytomegalovirus exposure and HLA in healthy donors. Study-level information: An early data release held 79 million or so unique TCRs from HLA-typed donors.

The PCR made use of 60 Vbeta and 13 Jbeta primers. Libraries were prepared by immunoSEQ multiplex PCR; TCRdb keeps only in-frame clonotypes and omits some of them. The sample contains roughly 150,000 clones, around 76% of which appear only once. The CDR3 length is 17 residues. Germline V CDR1 and CDR2: SGHRS, YFSETQ. V lost 0 bases, J lost 9 bases, and 10 bases stayed unmatched. Notes on the study in general: Testing in vitro showed a few CMV-associated chains specific for CMV antigens.

The receptor was isolated from a woman in her thirties or forties in good health and CMV-seronegative. Source material: PBMCs. V and J are TRBV5-1 and TRBJ2-1; 12 bases fit TRBD2. In DNA, the CDR3 is TGCGCCAGCAGCTTGGCCCAGACTAGCGGGAGTGTCGGTGAGCAGTTCTTC. Translating gives CASSLAQTSGSVGEQFF.